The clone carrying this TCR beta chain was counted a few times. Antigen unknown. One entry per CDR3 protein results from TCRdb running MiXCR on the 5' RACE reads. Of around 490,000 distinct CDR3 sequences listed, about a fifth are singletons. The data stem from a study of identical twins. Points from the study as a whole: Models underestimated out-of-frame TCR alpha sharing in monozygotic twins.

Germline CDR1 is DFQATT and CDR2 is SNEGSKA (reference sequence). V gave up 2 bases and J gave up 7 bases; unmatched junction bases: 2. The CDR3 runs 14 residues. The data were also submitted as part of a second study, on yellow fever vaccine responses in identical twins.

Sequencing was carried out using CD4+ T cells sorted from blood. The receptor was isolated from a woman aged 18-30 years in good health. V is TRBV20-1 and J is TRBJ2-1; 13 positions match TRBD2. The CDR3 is CSARTSGRANEQFF. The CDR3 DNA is TGCAGTGCTAGAACTAGCGGGAGGGCTAATGAGCAGTTCTTC.